The clone carrying this TCR beta chain was counted many times. A read error may produce the germline difference seen at one junction end. In germline, CDR1 is SGHRS, CDR2 YFSETQ. This CDR3 is built from 13 residues. TCRdb processed the RT-PCR reads anew with MiXCR; each CDR3 protein has one entry. The repertoire consists of more than 550,000 distinct CDR3 sequences, with approximately 15% occurring once and the leading ten covering 3.6%. What was sequenced was memory CD4+ T cells from blood. The genes are TRBV5-1 and TRBJ2-7; maybe TRBD1 (6 bases). The source is a female donor in good health, serving as a healthy control. CDR3 in amino acids: CASSSDRSYEQYF. CDR3 sequence (DNA): TGTGCCAGCAGCTCCGACAGGAGCTACGAGCAGTACTTC.